This T cell receptor beta chain was observed in a study of somatic mutations in cytotoxic T cells in rheumatoid arthritis (dated by TCRdb to 2016 to 2017). As for the study more broadly: Patient peripheral blood (just over 29 ml EDTA) was drawn right after diagnosis and before any treatment started. A FACSAria II or Sony SH800 was used to flow-sort some V beta antibody-stained T-cell populations at nearly 100% purity, and TCRB sequencing was also done on sorted V beta1+ cells. TCRB deep sequencing was performed for about 70 rheumatoid arthritis patients and around 22 healthy controls. The median ages of the patient and control groups were essentially identical. Whether expanded CD8+ T-cell clones in untreated, newly diagnosed rheumatoid arthritis carry somatic mutations was the study question, and clonality was characterized with TCRB deep sequencing. Findings and caveats that apply to the study as a whole: The slight underrepresentation of TRBV07 in patients was not corrected for multiple comparisons. The expanded CD8+ clones had unknown antigen targets, and not appearing in virus-specific databases did not rule out that they were virus-specific. CD8+ T-cell clonality did not differ significantly between rheumatoid arthritis patients and age-matched healthy controls. CD8+ clonality increased with age in patients (Spearman r ≈ 0.46) but not in healthy controls. In about an eighth of the roughly 65 patients the largest CD8+ clone exceeded 20% of CD8+ cells, and several identical CD8+ TCRB sequences were shared between blood and synovial fluid.

Positive magnetic bead selection on an AutoMACS was used to isolate CD4+ and CD8+ cells, with flow cytometry used to check purity. A TCR V beta antibody panel was used in flow cytometry to screen first for clonal expansions, which were then characterized by TCRB deep sequencing of sorted CD8+ fractions. Peripheral blood mononuclear cells were obtained using density gradient separation with Ficoll-Paque PLUS. DNA was extracted from CD4-enriched, CD8-enriched or PBMC samples with Nucleospin Tissue or Tissue XS kits and quantified with a Qubit 2.0 fluorometer. Sequencing of TCRB CDR3 was done on genomic DNA with the immunoSEQ assay. The source study handled its data this way. Only a few patient CD8+ clones larger than 1% matched published virus-specific TCRB sequences when compared against them. Nothing other than productive TCRB rearrangements was included in the analyses. A clone was defined by a unique TCRB CDR3 sequence, and clonality was computed as a productive clonality index based on Shannon entropy. To calculate repertoire overlap between two samples, the template counts of each clone were considered relative to each sample's total templates. V-gene usage measured by flow cytometry correlated with TCRB sequencing V-gene usage, with a Spearman r of around 0.62. The table comes from immuneACCESS by way of TCRdb, which keeps in-frame sequences with V and J called. Part of the clones is missing from these tables; in studies checked, under half for an unresolved V gene and the rest for unknown reasons. That table furnishes V, J and clone size, whereas the DNA furnished D and trimming. A total of under 35,000 clones appear in this sample, more than 75% of them only once. Of the sample, roughly a tenth is held by the ten largest clones.

Regarding this clone: Its antigen is currently not known. No much larger clonotype is one base removed from it; base qualities were not supplied.

At the junction V is shortened by 5 bases and J by 7 bases, with 6 bases in between. There are 11 amino acids in the CDR3, from cysteine to phenylalanine inclusive. The DNA shown is the 33-base CDR3, in frame from base 1. CDR1 and CDR2 are read off the germline V gene as SGHAT and FQNNGV. Recombination linked TRBV11-2 to TRBJ2-1; the D gene identity is not certain. The specimen was CD8+ T cells sorted from blood. The receptor's source is an adult with rheumatoid arthritis. The nucleotide sequence is given as TGTGCCAGCAGCCCACTGAATGAGCAGTTCTTC. The encoded protein is CASSPLNEQFF.